These T cell receptor beta chains were read from a single sample in a study of T cells in Graves' hyperthyroidism and ophthalmopathy. MiXCR, run by TCRdb on the multiplex PCR reads, gives a single entry per CDR3 protein. Among a few hundred thousand distinct CDR3 sequences, approximately 14% were seen once, and the ten largest hold 25% to 35%. Material: blood. Receptors were obtained from a woman aged 18-29 years with Graves' hyperthyroidism that later progressed to Graves' ophthalmopathy. Both conserved end residues are part of each CDR3. Each record gives: D gene, V gene, clone size, J gene, CDR3 length, CDR3 protein, CDR3 DNA. A D gene is named only where the DNA matches it firmly. Size is omitted from some rows. Given values are once, few, many or a class for expanded clones.

TRBD2	TRBV7-2	many	TRBJ2-5	16	CASSRGAGGRRETQYF	TGTGCCAGCAGCCGTGGAGCGGGAGGAAGGAGAGAGACCCAGTACTTC
NA	TRBV2	few	TRBJ2-5	15	CASSQGTANGETQYF	TGTGCCAGCAGTCAAGGGACCGCAAACGGAGAGACCCAGTACTTC
NA	TRBV12-3/TRBV12-4	many	TRBJ1-2	19	CASSLGSRARDLRIYGYTF	TGTGCCAGCAGTTTGGGCTCACGCGCTCGGGACCTTAGGATCTATGGCTACACCTTC
NA	TRBV2	NA	TRBJ1-2	17	CASTLYRPRDGPYGYTF	TGTGCCAGCACCCTCTACCGACCCCGGGACGGGCCCTATGGCTACACCTTC
TRBD1	TRBV20-1	NA	TRBJ1-4	12	CSADNRGEKLFF	TGCAGTGCTGATAACAGGGGTGAAAAACTGTTTTTT
TRBD2	TRBV7-2	many	TRBJ2-7	15	CASSRGGFSGSKQYF	TGTGCCAGCAGCCGGGGGGGATTCAGCGGGAGCAAGCAGTACTTC
NA	TRBV28	many	TRBJ2-7	14	CASSLPYNLYEQYF	TGTGCCAGCAGTTTACCGTATAATCTCTACGAGCAGTACTTC
TRBD2	TRBV7-9	few	TRBJ2-1	18	CASSPGLAGGLIYNEQFF	TGTGCCAGCAGCCCGGGACTAGCGGGAGGGCTCATTTACAATGAGCAGTTCTTC
NA	TRBV2	many	TRBJ1-3	15	CASSDGDGIGNTIYF	TGTGCCAGCAGTGACGGGGACGGGATTGGAAACACCATATATTTT
TRBD1	TRBV20-1	NA	TRBJ2-5	18	CSARTGLIGQGPSETQYF	TGCAGTGCTAGAACGGGGTTAATAGGACAGGGGCCTTCGGAGACCCAGTACTTC
NA	TRBV12-3/TRBV12-4	NA	TRBJ2-1	14	CASTIGLKSDEQFF	TGTGCCAGCACAATTGGACTGAAGTCGGATGAGCAGTTCTTC
NA	TRBV25-1	NA	TRBJ2-1	14	CASSAGTDYNEQFF	TGTGCCAGCAGTGCCGGGACGGACTACAATGAGCAGTTCTTC
TRBD1	TRBV10-3	many	TRBJ2-7	15	CAISESPDRGYEQYF	TGTGCCATCAGTGAGTCTCCGGACAGGGGGTACGAGCAGTACTTC
NA	TRBV7-2	many	TRBJ2-5	14	CASSLKGEYETQYF	TGTGCCAGCAGCTTGAAGGGAGAGTACGAGACCCAGTACTTC
NA	TRBV11-2	NA	TRBJ2-3	15	CASSLILIAEDTQYF	TGTGCCAGCAGCTTAATACTTATCGCGGAGGATACGCAGTATTTT
NA	TRBV29-1	few	TRBJ2-4	14	CSVEGFRGKNIQYF	TGCAGCGTTGAGGGTTTCAGGGGAAAAAACATTCAGTACTTC
NA	TRBV10-3	few	TRBJ1-4	14	CAISDQATNEKLFF	TGTGCCATCAGTGACCAAGCAACTAATGAAAAACTGTTTTTT
TRBD2	TRBV6-2/TRBV6-3	many	TRBJ2-1	16	CASRGPTSGNRYEQFF	TGTGCCAGTAGGGGGCCTACTAGCGGGAATCGTTATGAGCAGTTCTTC
NA	TRBV20-1	many	TRBJ1-4	14	CSAREGGNNEKLFF	TGCAGTGCTAGAGAAGGCGGGAATAATGAAAAACTGTTTTTT
NA	TRBV5-6	many	TRBJ2-7	13	CASRDSSLYEQYF	TGTGCCAGCAGGGACAGCTCATTATACGAGCAGTACTTC
NA	TRBV2	many	TRBJ2-1	15	CASSPARGSYNEQFF	TGTGCCAGCAGTCCAGCCAGGGGCTCCTACAATGAGCAGTTCTTC
NA	TRBV5-1	NA	TRBJ1-3	17	CASSLFGSSSSGNTIYF	TGCGCCAGCAGCCTATTTGGGTCCTCGAGCTCTGGAAACACCATATATTTT
TRBD2	TRBV28	many	TRBJ2-2	19	CASSLWDSGSSGDTGELFF	TGTGCCAGCAGTTTATGGGATAGCGGGAGTTCGGGGGACACCGGGGAGCTGTTTTTT
NA	TRBV7-9	once	TRBJ2-7	14	CASSPDLEAYEQYF	TGTGCCAGCAGCCCGGACTTAGAAGCCTACGAGCAGTACTTC
NA	TRBV29-1	NA	TRBJ1-1	13	CSVGVAGVAEAFF	TGCAGCGTAGGGGTGGCGGGGGTGGCTGAAGCTTTCTTT
TRBD2	TRBV3-1	many	TRBJ2-2	16	CASSQELAGVTGELFF	TGTGCCAGCAGCCAAGAACTAGCGGGAGTCACCGGGGAGCTGTTTTTT
NA	TRBV10-3	NA	TRBJ2-1	15	CAISDSRGWVNEQFF	TGTGCCATCAGTGATAGTAGGGGCTGGGTCAATGAGCAGTTCTTC
NA	TRBV27	NA	TRBJ2-7	12	CASSNGPYEQYF	TGTGCCAGCAGCAACGGGCCCTACGAGCAGTACTTC